This record covers a single TCR beta chain. Its specific antigen is unknown. One end of the junction fails to match germline, which may point to a read error. This record belongs to a study of T-cell reconstitution after alpha-beta-depleted transplantation in children (dated by TCRdb to the mid-2010s). Regarding the study in general: T-cell immune reconstitution after TCRalphabeta/CD19-depleted allogeneic hematopoietic cell transplantation in children was quantitatively tracked in the study by means of TCR repertoire profiling. The paper's findings and limits, for the study overall: The high TCRbeta diversity at day 60 in some patients was ascribed to recipient T cells and intrathymic progenitors that had survived conditioning. Over subsequent months, a decline in hyperexpanded clone frequencies was noted, and after one year, T-cell counts and TCRbeta diversity were mostly ascribed to newly produced T cells. The apparently early recovery of alphabetaT-cell counts about two months after transplant reportedly depended on only several hundred rapidly expanded clones that came from non-depleted graft cells.

The protocol used for the library was PCR. The reads were generated on an Illumina HiSeq 2500. TCR library preparation used molecular barcoding, with unique molecular identifiers applied to normalize quantification of the TCRbeta repertoire. The raw public reads went through TCRdb reprocessing: fastp at Q25, MiXCR clone calling, in-frame beta chains kept. Rows with a matching CDR3 protein are joined into one entry that keeps the most common DNA and genes. Present in this sample are some 600,000 distinct CDR3 sequences, around 13% of which were seen just once. 2.2% of the sample belongs to the ten largest clones. The sample's treatment or condition label is to be understood as: allogeneic hematopoietic cell transplantation with graft depleted of TCRalphabeta T cells and CD19 B cells. The children who served as transplant recipients had been given grafts of TCRalphabeta/CD19-depleted allogeneic hematopoietic cells.

CDR1 DFQATT and CDR2 SNEGSKA are derived from the germline V gene (reference sequence). Including the terminal cysteine and phenylalanine, the CDR3 comprises 16 residues. CDR3 DNA only is kept here, 48 bases in frame from base 1. Here the chain combines TRBV20-1 and TRBJ2-7, with 13 bases aligning to TRBD2. The receptor comes from a male patient under 18 who had a stem cell transplant for acute myeloid leukemia, so the T cells may come from the graft donor. This specimen consisted of PBMCs, mostly from graft donor cells, obtained 360 days after TCRalphabeta/CD19-depleted stem cell transplant. The CDR3: CSASPLGLAGDNYENF. The sequenced DNA is TGCAGTGCTAGTCCACTAGGACTAGCGGGAGATAACTACGAGAACTTC.